The sequence of this T cell receptor (beta chain) was determined in a study of blood T cell repertoires in COVID-19. The wider study: The origin of the acute and convalescent COVID-19 samples was the United States, Italy and Spain. T cells, B-cell-depleted T cells, or PBMCs supplied cDNA or gDNA.

This CDR3 comprises 16 residues. Trimming left V 3 bases short and J 1 base short, with 15 bases between. Germline V gene data show CDR1 as SGHRS and CDR2 as YFSETQ. Per the original methods: Amplified reference gene primers provided the basis for estimating nucleated cell counts. Sequencing used immunoSEQ multiplex PCR; TCRdb keeps in-frame clones, though not all of them. Clonal size and the V and J genes are those of that table, whereas D and trimming came from the DNA. The sample comprises about 89,000 clones, 80% to 90% of which are singletons, and 0.95% to 1.5% rests with the top ten. The gene calls are TRBV5-1 and TRBJ2-3; a weak D match, TRBD2 (5 bases). This TCR derives from an elderly man with active or convalescent COVID-19. Sequencing was done on a sample of peripheral blood. CDR3 in DNA: TGCGCCAGCAGCTCCACCCTAGCTGGTGGCACAGATACGCAGTATTTT. Encoded protein: CASSSTLAGGTDTQYF.